This T cell receptor (beta chain) was profiled in a study of shared clonotypes between healthy human individuals. Study background: The composition of the donors was two women and three men aged 18 to 49.

The assay was immunoSEQ multiplex PCR, and TCRdb's table has in-frame clones only and misses some. The table lists around 1.9 million clones, 93% of them singletons, with around 1.7% in the top ten. Findings and limits, study-wide: In several donors, around 5.5% of naive CD4 clonotypes appeared in common.

Terminally differentiated effector memory CD45RA+ cells were excluded by CCR7 positive selection of CD45RO-negative cells. CDR1 is SGHDT and CDR2 is YYEEEE in the germline V gene. The CDR3 totals 14 residues. Trimming pared 0 bases from V and 6 bases from J, leaving 11 bases between. Note on this clone: Its antigen is not identified.

The sequencing sample was made of naive CD8+ T cells from PBMCs. V usage is TRBV5-6 and J usage is TRBJ2-3; no reliable D call. The source of this sequence is a man aged 18-30 years in good health. Some clones in this sample may be carry-over from other donors' samples. The DNA for the CDR3 is TGTGCCAGCAGCTTGGTGGTCCACCCGGATACGCAGTATTTT. This encodes CASSLVVHPDTQYF.